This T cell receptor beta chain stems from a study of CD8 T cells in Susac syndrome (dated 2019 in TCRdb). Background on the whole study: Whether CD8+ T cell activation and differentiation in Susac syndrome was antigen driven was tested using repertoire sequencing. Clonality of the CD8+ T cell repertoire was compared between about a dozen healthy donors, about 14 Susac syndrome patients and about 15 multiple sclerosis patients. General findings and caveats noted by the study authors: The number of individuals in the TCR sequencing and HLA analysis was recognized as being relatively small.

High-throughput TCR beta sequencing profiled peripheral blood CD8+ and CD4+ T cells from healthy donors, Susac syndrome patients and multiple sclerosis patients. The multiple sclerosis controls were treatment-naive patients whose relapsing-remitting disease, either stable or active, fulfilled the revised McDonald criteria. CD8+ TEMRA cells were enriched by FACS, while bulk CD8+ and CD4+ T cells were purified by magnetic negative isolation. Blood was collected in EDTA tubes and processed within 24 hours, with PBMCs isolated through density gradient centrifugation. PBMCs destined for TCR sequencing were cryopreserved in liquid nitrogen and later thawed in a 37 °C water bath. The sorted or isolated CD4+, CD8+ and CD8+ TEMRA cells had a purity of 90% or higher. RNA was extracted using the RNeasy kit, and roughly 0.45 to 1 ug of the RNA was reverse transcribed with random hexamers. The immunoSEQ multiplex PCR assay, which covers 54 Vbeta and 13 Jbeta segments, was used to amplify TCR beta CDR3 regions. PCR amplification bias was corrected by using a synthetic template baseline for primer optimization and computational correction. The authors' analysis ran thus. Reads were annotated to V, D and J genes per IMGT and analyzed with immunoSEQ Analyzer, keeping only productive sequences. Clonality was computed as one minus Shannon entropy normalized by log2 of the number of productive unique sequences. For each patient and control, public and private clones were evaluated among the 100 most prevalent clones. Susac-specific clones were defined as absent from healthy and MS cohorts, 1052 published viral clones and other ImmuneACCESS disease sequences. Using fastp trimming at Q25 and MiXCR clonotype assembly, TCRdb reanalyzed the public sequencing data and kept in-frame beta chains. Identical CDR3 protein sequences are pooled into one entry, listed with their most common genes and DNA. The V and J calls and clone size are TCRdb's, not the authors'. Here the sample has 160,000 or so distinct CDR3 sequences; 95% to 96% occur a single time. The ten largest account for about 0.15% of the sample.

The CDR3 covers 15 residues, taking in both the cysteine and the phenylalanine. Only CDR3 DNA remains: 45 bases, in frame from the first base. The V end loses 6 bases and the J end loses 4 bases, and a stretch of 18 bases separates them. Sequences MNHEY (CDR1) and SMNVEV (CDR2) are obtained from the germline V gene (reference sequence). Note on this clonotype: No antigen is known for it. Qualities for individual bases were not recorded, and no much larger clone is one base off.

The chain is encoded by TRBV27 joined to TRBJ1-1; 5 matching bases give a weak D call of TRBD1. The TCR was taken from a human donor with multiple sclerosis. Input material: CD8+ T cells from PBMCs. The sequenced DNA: TGTGCCAGCAGCCTCTATAGGGGCCCACTCACTGAAGCTTTCTTT. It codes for CASSLYRGPLTEAFF.